This TCR beta chain was found in a study of T cells in Graves' hyperthyroidism and ophthalmopathy. Study findings and constraints: Blood samples included most of the expanded thyroid clonotypes exceeding 0.001. Ophthalmopathy cases were set apart from stable hyperthyroidism by a 13 V-J model.

This clonotype was observed many times. Its antigen is as yet unknown. Template material for amplifying TCR beta CDR3 regions consisted of RNA transcripts. The HTBI primer set drove a first-round RT-PCR of the TCR CDR3. A single record per CDR3 protein comes from TCRdb applying MiXCR to the multiplex PCR reads. The repertoire holds about 420,000 distinct CDR3 sequences, approximately 13% seen once, with 5% to 6% in the top ten. Germline trimming cut 6 bases from V and 2 bases from J; bases unmatched to any gene: 5. Germline V gene lookup returns CDR1 MGHRA and CDR2 YSYEKL. This CDR3 comprises 15 residues. Extraction of PBMCs used roughly 9.3 ml of fresh peripheral blood.

The specimen sequenced was blood. V and J are TRBV4-1 and TRBJ2-7; TRBD2 matches at 12 bases. The sequence was obtained from a woman younger than 35 with Graves' hyperthyroidism. CDR3 in amino acids: CASSPTSGGTYEQYF. CDR3 nucleotide sequence: TGCGCCAGCAGTCCCACTAGCGGGGGGACCTACGAGCAGTACTTC.